One and the same sample provided the 26 T cell receptor beta chains below, sequenced in a study of blood T cell repertoires in COVID-19 (dated by TCRdb to 2018 to 2020). Library preparation used the immunoSEQ multiplex PCR assay. Held by TCRdb, this immuneACCESS table contains in-frame sequences only and omits some clones. Under half of the omission traces to an unresolved V gene where checked; the cause of the rest is unknown. The table for this sample lists roughly 200,000 clones; around 90% of them were counted only once. The ten largest clones take up 1.2% of the sample. Sequenced sample: PBMCs or T cells enriched from blood (not recorded which). All receptors derive from a man younger than 45 who had recovered from COVID-19.

The chain combines TRBV10-1 with TRBJ2-7; 10 bases are shared with TRBD1. The CDR3 sequence is 13 residues long. Unmatched junction bases numbered 2, after V lost 5 bases and J lost 4 bases. Germline CDR1 WNHNN, CDR2 SYGVQD (reference sequence). Here the CDR3 DNA reads TGCGCCAGCAGTCGGGACAGGGGATACGAGCAGTACTTC. Its translation is CASSRDRGYEQYF.

This clone was detected only once. The chain joins TRBV5-1 to TRBJ2-7; 9 bases align to TRBD1. Losses at the gene ends were 1 base for V and 3 bases for J; bases not matched to a gene: 5. From germline, CDR1 is SGHRS and CDR2 YFSETQ. The CDR3 loop spans 15 amino acids. The CDR3 DNA reads as TGCGCCAGCAGCTTGCCCCGGACAGGGGTCTACGAGCAGTACTTC. It specifies CASSLPRTGVYEQYF.

This clone was found a few times. The rearrangement joins TRBV18 to TRBJ2-2; maybe TRBD1 (6 bases). This CDR3 has 14 residues. The germline V gene encodes CDR1 KGHSH and CDR2 LQKENI. V was pared by 3 bases and J by 4 bases, with 9 bases between. The CDR3 region is CASSPGQITGELFF. The CDR3 nucleotides read TGTGCCAGCTCACCCGGACAGATCACCGGGGAGCTGTTTTTT.

The chain joins TRBV7-9 to TRBJ1-1; a possible D gene is TRBD1 (5 bases). Trimming took 5 bases from V and 8 from J, leaving 21 bases between them. Germline V gene data show CDR1 as SEHNR and CDR2 as FQNEAQ (reference sequence). This CDR3 contains 15 residues. In nucleotides, the CDR3 is TGTGCCAGCAGCCCAGCTGACATTTTGGACATAGAAGCTTTCTTT. This sequence encodes CASSPADILDIEAFF. The full variable domain, rest sourced from reference TRBV7-9 and TRBJ1-1, is DTGVSQNPRHKITKRGQNVTFRCDPISEHNRLYWYRQTLGQGPEFLTYFQNEAQLEKSRLLSDRFSAERPKGSFSTLEIQRTEQGDSAMYLCASSPADILDIEAFFGQGTRLTVV.

This chain connects TRBV5-6 to TRBJ1-1; D perhaps matches TRBD1 (6 bases). V lost 0 bases, J lost 7 bases, and 16 bases lay in between. Germline V gene lookup returns CDR1 SGHDT and CDR2 YYEEEE. The CDR3 covers 15 residues. CDR3 in DNA: TGTGCCAGCAGCTTGGTCGGGGGGCAAAATAATGAAGCTTTCTTT. This sequence encodes CASSLVGGQNNEAFF.

The chain joins TRBV13 to TRBJ2-3, with 10 bases fitting TRBD2. CDR3 length: 21 amino acids. The V gene's germline CDR1 is PRHDT and CDR2 FYEKMQ (reference sequence). V shed 4 bases and J 0 bases; nucleotides not matched to a gene: 19. CDR3 residues: CASSSHHVRTTSGSSTDTQYF. CDR3 sequence (DNA): TGTGCCAGCAGCTCCCACCACGTACGGACGACTAGCGGGTCTAGCACAGATACGCAGTATTTT. The full variable domain, rest sourced from reference TRBV13 and TRBJ2-3, is AAGVIQSPRHLIKEKRETATLKCYPIPRHDTVYWYQQGPGQDPQFLISFYEKMQSDKGSIPDRFSAQQFSDYHSELNMSSLELGDSALYFCASSSHHVRTTSGSSTDTQYFGPGTRLTVL.

The chain carries TRBV5-5 and TRBJ2-5; TRBD2 agrees at 8 bases. Germline V gene data show CDR1 as SGHKS and CDR2 as YYEKEE (reference sequence). The CDR3 length is 14 residues. The trim removed 10 bases at V and 1 base at J, leaving 9 bases unmatched. CDR3 sequence: CACGRHTFQETQYF. The CDR3 DNA follows: TGTGCCTGCGGGAGGCACACCTTCCAAGAGACCCAGTACTTC.

On this clone itself: The same CDR3 can be traced to other DNA sequences in this sample. The chain joins TRBV5-1 to TRBJ2-2; D gene unclear. V dropped 0 bases and J dropped 2 bases, with 5 bases sitting between them. The CDR3 consists of 14 residues. The germline CDR1 and CDR2 sequences are SGHRS and YFSETQ. The CDR3 DNA is TGCGCCAGCAGCTTGGGTGGCAACACCGGGGAGCTGTTTTTT. Encoded protein: CASSLGGNTGELFF.

The chain is built from TRBV19 and TRBJ2-2; D might be TRBD1 (6 bases). Germline V CDR1 and CDR2: LNHDA, SQIVND (reference sequence). This CDR3 has 16 residues. V lost 3 bases and J 2 bases, leaving 13 bases between the germline ends. The CDR3 loop reads CASSMWGRVNTGELFF. DNA of the CDR3: TGTGCCAGTAGTATGTGGGGGCGTGTTAACACCGGGGAGCTGTTTTTT.

V is TRBV5-1 and J is TRBJ2-5; perhaps TRBD2 as D (5 bases). CDR3 length: 13 amino acids. The V end lost 3 bases, the J end lost 5 bases, and 11 bases lay between the germline ends. In germline, CDR1 is SGHRS, CDR2 YFSETQ. The CDR3 DNA reads as TGCGCCAGCAGCTGGTGGGAGAGGGAGACCCAGTACTTC. Translation gives CASSWWERETQYF.

J is TRBJ2-7 and V is TRBV3-1 (or the pseudogene TRBV3-2); 8 nucleotides agree with TRBD2. CDR3 size: 17 residues. Germline CDR1 and CDR2: LGHDT and YNNKEL (reference sequence). V lost 4 bases, J lost 6 bases, and 17 bases stayed unmatched. The CDR3: CASSLARSTGTSGEQYF. The CDR3 nucleotides are TGTGCCAGCAGCCTAGCAAGATCAACCGGGACTAGTGGCGAGCAGTACTTC.

The chain joins TRBV14 to TRBJ1-3; no definite D call. CDR1 and CDR2 (germline): SGHDN, FVKESK. This CDR3 has 17 amino acids. V was shortened by 2 bases and J by 0 bases, with 14 bases between the two germline ends. CDR3 protein: CASSQFGVPVSGNTIYF. CDR3 nucleotides: TGTGCCAGCAGCCAATTCGGGGTTCCAGTCTCTGGAAACACCATATATTTT.

J is TRBJ2-3 and V is TRBV18; 8 nucleotides agree with TRBD2. J was trimmed by 2 bases and V by 4 bases; bases with no gene match: 11. Germline CDR1 is KGHSH and CDR2 is LQKENI. CDR3 length: 17 residues. This CDR3 is CASSRKTSAGHTDTQYF. CDR3 nucleotides: TGTGCCAGCTCACGGAAGACTAGCGCCGGTCACACAGATACGCAGTATTTT.

This rearrangement joins TRBV20-1 to TRBJ1-2; 8 bases line up with TRBD1. Germline trimming cut 3 bases from V and 4 bases from J; bases unmatched to any gene: 4. Germline lookup yields CDR1 DFQATT and CDR2 SNEGSKA (reference sequence). This CDR3 region has 13 residues. The CDR3 bases are TGCAGTGCTAGTGAGGACAGGGCCTATGGCTACACCTTC. It is translated as CSASEDRAYGYTF.

The V gene is TRBV7-9, the J gene TRBJ2-1; 9 nucleotides agree with TRBD1. This CDR3 is 15 amino acids long. V shed 3 bases, J shed 8 bases, and the junction held 8 bases outside the gene matches. Germline CDR1 reads SEHNR; CDR2 reads FQNEAQ (reference sequence). The CDR3 DNA is TGTGCCAGCAGCTTGGGGACAGGGAGTCGCGATGAGCAGTTCTTC. It translates to CASSLGTGSRDEQFF.

This clone occurred a few times. The chain links TRBV3-1 (or the pseudogene TRBV3-2) to TRBJ2-7, with D maybe TRBD2 (5 bases). Germline V lookup: CDR1 LGHDT, CDR2 YNNKEL (reference sequence). The germline V and J ends were trimmed by 1 base and 1 base, with 11 bases remaining between them. The CDR3 contains 15 residues. The CDR3 loop is CASSQGERTSYEQYF. The CDR3 DNA reads TGTGCCAGCAGCCAAGGGGAGCGGACGTCCTACGAGCAGTACTTC.

The chain recombines TRBV4-1 with TRBJ2-3; possible D gene TRBD2, 6 bases. V lost 2 bases to trimming and J lost 6 bases, with 24 bases between them. Germline CDR1 and CDR2: MGHRA and YSYEKL. The CDR3 spans 18 residues. In DNA, the CDR3 is TGCGCCAGCAGCCAACCCGCGTTAACGGGAGTAGTCTCCGATACGCAGTATTTT. This gives the protein CASSQPALTGVVSDTQYF.

This sequence joins TRBV7-2 and TRBJ1-3; D may be TRBD1 (5 bases). CDR1 and CDR2 (germline): SGHTA, FQGNSA. This CDR3 contains 14 residues. Trimming took off 1 base at V and 2 bases at J, with 6 bases between the two ends. DNA for the CDR3: TGTGCCAGCAGCTTAGGGGGCACTGGAAACACCATATATTTT. Protein: CASSLGGTGNTIYF.

In regard to this clone: Within the sample, other DNA sequences also encode this same CDR3. This sequence joins TRBV5-1 and TRBJ2-5; TRBD2 matches at 7 bases. CDR1 is SGHRS and CDR2 is YFSETQ in the germline V gene. This CDR3 has 14 amino acids. J was trimmed by 2 bases and V by 4 bases; bases with no gene match: 5. In DNA form, the CDR3 reads TGCGCCAGCAGCCCAAGCGGGGCGCAAGAGACCCAGTACTTC. Protein: CASSPSGAQETQYF.

This clone has just one count. The chain joins TRBV5-1 to TRBJ2-2, with 8 bases aligning to TRBD2. This CDR3 is 16 amino acids long. The V and J ends lost 3 bases and 8 bases, in that order; junction bases with no gene match: 12. Germline V lookup: CDR1 SGHRS, CDR2 YFSETQ. The CDR3 region has the DNA TGCGCCAGCAGCTCCGGGACTAGTTCCCAGATAGGGGAGCTGTTTTTT. It encodes CASSSGTSSQIGELFF.

V and J are TRBV2 and TRBJ2-1; 10 nucleotides line up with TRBD1. The germline gives CDR1 SNHLY, CDR2 FYNNEI. The V and J ends lost 4 bases and 5 bases, in that order; junction bases with no gene match: 8. This CDR3 region has 16 residues. The CDR3 here is CASSGTRDRGDNEQFF. DNA for the CDR3: TGTGCCAGCAGTGGCACCCGGGACAGGGGCGACAATGAGCAGTTCTTC.

The chain links TRBV11-2 to TRBJ2-7, with TRBD2 matching over 10 bases. The germline V gene encodes CDR1 SGHAT and CDR2 FQNNGV. V shed 2 bases, J shed 2 bases, and the junction held 3 bases outside the gene matches. This CDR3 is 15 amino acids long. The CDR3 region has the DNA TGTGCCAGCAGCTTAAGGACTAGCGGAACCTACGAGCAGTACTTC. Residues: CASSLRTSGTYEQYF.

V and J are TRBV28 and TRBJ2-2; unclear D gene. Germline V lookup: CDR1 MDHEN, CDR2 SYDVKM. Trimming shortened V by 3 bases and J by 6 bases, and 5 bases separated the two germline ends. There are 12 residues in the CDR3. CDR3 amino acids: CASSFPSGELFF. In nucleotides, the CDR3 is TGTGCCAGCAGTTTCCCCTCCGGGGAGCTGTTTTTT.

The chain is built from TRBV29-1 and TRBJ1-1; weak D call: TRBD1 (6 bases). CDR3 length: 15 amino acids. The germline CDR1 and CDR2 sequences are SQVTM and ANQGSEA. V lost 3 bases and J 0 bases, leaving 14 bases between the germline ends. This CDR3 is CSVECPGQMNTEAFF. CDR3 bases: TGCAGCGTTGAGTGTCCGGGACAAATGAACACTGAAGCTTTCTTT.

This chain uses TRBV25-1 with TRBJ2-5; D gene unclear. This CDR3 is 13 amino acids long. The ends were cut back, 2 bases at V and 2 bases at J, with 6 bases in the middle. Germline values: CDR1 MGHDK, CDR2 SYGVNS. The CDR3 DNA is TGTGCCAGCAGTGAAAGAGAACAAGAGACCCAGTACTTC. Translation: CASSEREQETQYF.

V usage is TRBV27 and J usage is TRBJ1-1; 7 nucleotides line up with TRBD1. Trimming removed 5 bases from V and 3 bases from J; junction bases left unmatched: 6. The germline V gene encodes CDR1 MNHEY and CDR2 SMNVEV (reference sequence). This CDR3 is 14 amino acids long. The CDR3 DNA follows: TGTGCCAGCAGTGCCCTAACAGGGGACACTGAAGCTTTCTTT. It codes for CASSALTGDTEAFF.